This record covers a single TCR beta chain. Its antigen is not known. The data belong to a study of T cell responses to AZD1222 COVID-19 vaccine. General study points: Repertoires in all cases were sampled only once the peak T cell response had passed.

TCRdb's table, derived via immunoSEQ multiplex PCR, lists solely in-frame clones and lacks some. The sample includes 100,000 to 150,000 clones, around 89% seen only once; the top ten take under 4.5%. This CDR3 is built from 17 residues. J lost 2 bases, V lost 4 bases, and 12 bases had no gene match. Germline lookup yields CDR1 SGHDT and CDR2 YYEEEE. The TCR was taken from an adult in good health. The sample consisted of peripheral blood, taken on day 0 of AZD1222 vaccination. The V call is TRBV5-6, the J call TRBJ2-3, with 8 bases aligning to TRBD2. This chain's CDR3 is CASSPLGRGDSTDTQYF. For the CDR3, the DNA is TGTGCCAGCAGCCCCCTGGGGCGGGGGGACTCCACAGATACGCAGTATTTT. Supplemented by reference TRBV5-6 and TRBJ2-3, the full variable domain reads DAGVTQSPTHLIKTRGQQVTLRCSPKSGHDTVSWYQQALGQGPQFIFQYYEEEERQRGNFPDRFSGHQFPNYSSELNVNALLLGDSALYLCASSPLGRGDSTDTQYFGPGTRLTVL.